This T cell receptor beta chain came from a study of T cell responses to AZD1222 COVID-19 vaccine. General study results and limits: In the spike-specific TCR repertoire, nearly half reportedly target unmutated variant regions. Seropositive AZD1222 recipients at baseline numbered only 6 or 7. Spike-specific TCRs gained breadth and depth after people received two AZD1222 doses. Clonal diversity was possibly underestimated, and white British individuals and females predominated among donors.

Clones were sequenced by immunoSEQ multiplex PCR, and TCRdb holds only the in-frame ones, with some missing. The sample lists roughly 140,000 clones, around 88% occurring once. This clone appeared a few times. Its antigen is unknown. Germline loops: CDR1 SGHRS, CDR2 YFSETQ. This CDR3 is 15 amino acids long. V lost 0 bases and J lost 1, with 8 bases in between. The chain recombines TRBV5-1 with TRBJ1-3; D not resolved. This TCR was sampled from an adult in good health. The sample consisted of peripheral blood, taken on day 0 of AZD1222 vaccination. In DNA form, the CDR3 reads TGCGCCAGCAGCTTGGCCAGGAGTTCTGGAAACACCATATATTTT. Encoded protein: CASSLARSSGNTIYF.